This T cell receptor (beta chain) originates from a study of T-cell reconstitution after alpha-beta-depleted transplantation in children. Findings of the study overall: Expanded graft clones numbering several hundred reportedly gave rise to alpha-beta T cells about two months after transplant. Some patients owed their high day-60 TCRbeta diversity to surviving recipient T cells and thymic progenitors. A year had passed since transplant, and T-cell counts and diversity by then came mostly from newly produced T cells.

In this sample, this clonotype turned up many times. The target antigen is unknown. TCRbeta library preparation incorporated unique molecular identifiers. One entry per CDR3 protein results from TCRdb running MiXCR on the PCR reads. The table includes approximately 200,000 distinct CDR3 sequences, 5% to 7.5% detected once. Germline CDR1 is SQVTM and CDR2 is ANQGSEA. This CDR3 is 13 amino acids long. The V end lost 8 bases, the J end lost 3 bases, and 16 bases lay between the germline ends. This chain joins TRBV29-1 and TRBJ1-1; D ambiguous. The source is a girl under two years old with combined immunodeficiency, due to receive a stem cell transplant. Sequences were derived from PBMCs, sampled before TCRalphabeta/CD19-depleted stem cell transplant. CDR3 DNA: TGCAGCCAACCCTCCCCCTGGGACACTGAAGCTTTCTTT. Amino acids: CSQPSPWDTEAFF. The variable domain in full, with the rest retrieved from reference TRBV29-1 and TRBJ1-1, is SAVISQKPSRDICQRGTSLTIQCQVDSQVTMMFWYRQQPGQSLTLIATANQGSEATYESGFVIDKFPISRPNLTFSTLTVSNMSPEDSSIYLCSQPSPWDTEAFFGQGTRLTVV.